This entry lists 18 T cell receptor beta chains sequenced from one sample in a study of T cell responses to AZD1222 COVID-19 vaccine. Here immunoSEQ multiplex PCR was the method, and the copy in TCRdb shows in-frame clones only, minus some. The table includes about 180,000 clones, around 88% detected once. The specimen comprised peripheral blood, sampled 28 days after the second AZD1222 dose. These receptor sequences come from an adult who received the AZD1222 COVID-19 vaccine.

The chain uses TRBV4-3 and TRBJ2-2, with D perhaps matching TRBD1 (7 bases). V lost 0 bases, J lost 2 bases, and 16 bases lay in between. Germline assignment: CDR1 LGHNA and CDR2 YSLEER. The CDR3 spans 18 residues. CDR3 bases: TGCGCCAGCAGCCAAGACATACAGGGGAGGCTAAACACCGGGGAGCTGTTTTTT. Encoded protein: CASSQDIQGRLNTGELFF.

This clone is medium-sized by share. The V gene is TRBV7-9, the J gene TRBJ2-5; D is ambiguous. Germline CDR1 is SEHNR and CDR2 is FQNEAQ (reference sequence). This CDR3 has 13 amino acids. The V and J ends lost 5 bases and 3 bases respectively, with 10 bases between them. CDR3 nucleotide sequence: TGTGCCAGCAGCCTCCACGTAGAAGAGACCCAGTACTTC. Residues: CASSLHVEETQYF.

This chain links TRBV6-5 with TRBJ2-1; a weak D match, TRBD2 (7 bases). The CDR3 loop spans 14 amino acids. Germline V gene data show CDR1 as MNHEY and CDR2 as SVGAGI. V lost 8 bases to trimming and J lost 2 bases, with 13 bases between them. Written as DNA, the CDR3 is TGTGCCAGCGCCGAGGGGGGGCCCTACAATGAGCAGTTCTTC. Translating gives CASAEGGPYNEQFF.

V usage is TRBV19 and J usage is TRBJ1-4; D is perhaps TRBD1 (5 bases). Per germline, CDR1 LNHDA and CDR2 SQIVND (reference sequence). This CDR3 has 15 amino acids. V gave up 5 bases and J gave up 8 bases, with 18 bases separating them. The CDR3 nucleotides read TGTGCCAGTAGTCGCATGAATGCCCCAGGGGAAAAACTGTTTTTT. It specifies CASSRMNAPGEKLFF.

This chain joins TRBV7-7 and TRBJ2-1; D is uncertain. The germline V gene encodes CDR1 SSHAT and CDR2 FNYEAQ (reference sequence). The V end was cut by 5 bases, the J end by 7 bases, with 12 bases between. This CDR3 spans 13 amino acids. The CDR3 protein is CASSGDSMNEQFF. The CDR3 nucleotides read TGTGCCAGCAGCGGGGATAGCATGAATGAGCAGTTCTTC.

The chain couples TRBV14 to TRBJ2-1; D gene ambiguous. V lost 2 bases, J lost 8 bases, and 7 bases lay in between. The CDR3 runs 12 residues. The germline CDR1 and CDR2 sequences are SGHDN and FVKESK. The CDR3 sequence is CASSQLGDEQFF. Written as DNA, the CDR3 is TGTGCCAGCAGCCAACTAGGCGATGAGCAGTTCTTC.

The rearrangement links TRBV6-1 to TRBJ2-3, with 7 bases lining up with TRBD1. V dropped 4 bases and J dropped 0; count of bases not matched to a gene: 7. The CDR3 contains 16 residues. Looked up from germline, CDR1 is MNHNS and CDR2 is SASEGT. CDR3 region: CASSVPPGQSTDTQYF. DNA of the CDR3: TGTGCCAGCAGTGTACCCCCGGGACAGAGCACAGATACGCAGTATTTT.

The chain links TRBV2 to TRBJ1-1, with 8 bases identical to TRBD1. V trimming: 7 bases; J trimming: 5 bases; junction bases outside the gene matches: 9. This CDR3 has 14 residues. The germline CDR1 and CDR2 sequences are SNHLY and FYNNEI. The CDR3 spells CASIIGQGMTEAFF. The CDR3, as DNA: TGTGCCAGCATCATTGGACAGGGAATGACTGAAGCTTTCTTT.

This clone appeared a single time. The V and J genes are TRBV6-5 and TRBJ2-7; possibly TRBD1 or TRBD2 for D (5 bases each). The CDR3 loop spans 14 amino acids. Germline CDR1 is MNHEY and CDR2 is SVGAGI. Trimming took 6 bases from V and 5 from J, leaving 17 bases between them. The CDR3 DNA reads TGTGCCAGCAGAGGAAGAGGGACGGCCAACGAGCAGTACTTC. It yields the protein CASRGRGTANEQYF.

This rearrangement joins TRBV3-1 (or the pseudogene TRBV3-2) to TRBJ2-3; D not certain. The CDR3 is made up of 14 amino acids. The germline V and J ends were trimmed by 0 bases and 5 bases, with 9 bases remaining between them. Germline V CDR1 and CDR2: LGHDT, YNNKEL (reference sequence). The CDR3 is CASSQDTRLDTQYF. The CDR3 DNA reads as TGTGCCAGCAGCCAAGATACCCGGCTAGATACGCAGTATTTT.

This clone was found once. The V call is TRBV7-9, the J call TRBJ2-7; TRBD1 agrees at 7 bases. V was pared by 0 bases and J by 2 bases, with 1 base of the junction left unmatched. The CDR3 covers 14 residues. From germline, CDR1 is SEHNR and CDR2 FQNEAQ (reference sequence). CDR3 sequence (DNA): TGTGCCAGCAGCTTAGCCGGACAGGCCTACGAGCAGTACTTC. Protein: CASSLAGQAYEQYF.

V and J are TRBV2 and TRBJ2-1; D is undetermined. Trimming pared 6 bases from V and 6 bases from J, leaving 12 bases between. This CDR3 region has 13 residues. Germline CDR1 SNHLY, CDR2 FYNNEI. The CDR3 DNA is TGTGCCAGCAGCCCTAGGGCCCTCAATGAGCAGTTCTTC. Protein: CASSPRALNEQFF.

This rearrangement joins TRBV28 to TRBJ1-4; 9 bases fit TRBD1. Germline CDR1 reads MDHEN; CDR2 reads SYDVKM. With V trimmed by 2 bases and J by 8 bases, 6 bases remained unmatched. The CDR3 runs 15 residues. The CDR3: CASSLGGQGREKLFF. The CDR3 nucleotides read TGTGCCAGCAGTTTAGGGGGACAGGGCAGAGAAAAACTGTTTTTT.

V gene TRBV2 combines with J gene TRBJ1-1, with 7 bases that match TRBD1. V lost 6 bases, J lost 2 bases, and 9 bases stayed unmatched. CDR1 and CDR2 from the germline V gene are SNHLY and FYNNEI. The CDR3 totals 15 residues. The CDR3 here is CASRYETGTNTEAFF. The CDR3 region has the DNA TGTGCCAGCAGGTACGAGACAGGGACTAACACTGAAGCTTTCTTT.

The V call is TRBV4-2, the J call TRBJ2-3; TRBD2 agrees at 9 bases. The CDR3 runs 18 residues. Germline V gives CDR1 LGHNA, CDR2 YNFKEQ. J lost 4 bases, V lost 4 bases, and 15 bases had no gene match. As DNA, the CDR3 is TGTGCCAGCAGCCCCCGAGCAACTGGCGGGGGGGCTGCAGATACGCAGTATTTT. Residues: CASSPRATGGGAADTQYF.

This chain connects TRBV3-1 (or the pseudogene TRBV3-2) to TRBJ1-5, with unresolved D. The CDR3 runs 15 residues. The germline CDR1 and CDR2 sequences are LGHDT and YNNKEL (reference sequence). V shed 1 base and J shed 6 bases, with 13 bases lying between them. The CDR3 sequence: CASSQGAAGSQPQHF. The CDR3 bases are TGTGCCAGCAGCCAAGGGGCAGCTGGAAGTCAGCCCCAGCATTTT.

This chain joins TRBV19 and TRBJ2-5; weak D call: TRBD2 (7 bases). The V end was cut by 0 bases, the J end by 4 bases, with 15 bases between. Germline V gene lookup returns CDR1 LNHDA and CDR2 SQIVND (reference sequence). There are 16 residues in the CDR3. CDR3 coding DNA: TGTGCCAGTAGTATAGATGCGGGGGCCGGAGGAGAGACCCAGTACTTC. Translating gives CASSIDAGAGGETQYF.

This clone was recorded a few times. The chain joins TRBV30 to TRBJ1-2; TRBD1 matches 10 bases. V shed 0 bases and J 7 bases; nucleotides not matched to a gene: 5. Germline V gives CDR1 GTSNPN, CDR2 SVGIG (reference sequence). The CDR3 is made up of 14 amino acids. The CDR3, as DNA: TGTGCCTGGAGTGTCGGGACAGGGGACAGTGGCTACACCTTC. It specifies CAWSVGTGDSGYTF.